This T cell receptor (beta chain) was documented in a study of T-cell reconstitution after alpha-beta-depleted transplantation in children. Construction of the TCRbeta library involved unique molecular identifiers. Via MiXCR, TCRdb re-called the PCR reads, giving one row per CDR3 protein. The table records about 590,000 distinct CDR3 sequences, 10% to 15% of them present only once. The CDR3 extends over 15 amino acids. The ends lost 3 bases at V and 2 bases at J; junction bases unmatched: 6. CDR1 is MNHEY, CDR2 SVGEGT, per germline. General study points: Some patients' high day-60 TCRbeta diversity was attributed to recipient cells surviving conditioning.

A remark on this clonotype: Antigen: not known.

J is TRBJ2-5 and V is TRBV6-2 or TRBV6-3; TRBD1 matches at 7 bases. The sequence was collected from a male patient younger than 18 who had a stem cell transplant for acute myeloid leukemia, so the T cells may come from the graft donor. The sequencing used PBMCs, mostly from graft donor cells, collected 360 days after TCRalphabeta/CD19-depleted stem cell transplant. CDR3 in amino acids: CASSYGDRLQETQYF. CDR3 coding DNA: TGTGCCAGCAGTTATGGGGACAGACTTCAAGAGACCCAGTACTTC.